This T cell receptor (beta chain) was retrieved from a study of T cells in Graves' hyperthyroidism and ophthalmopathy. Study at large: Before treatment of any kind, peripheral blood was taken at initial diagnosis. Study findings and constraints: Ophthalmopathy cases were set apart from stable hyperthyroidism by a 13 V-J model. Also found in blood were most expanded thyroid clonotypes above 0.001.

RNA transcripts provided the source from which TCR beta CDR3 regions were amplified. Researchers ran a first-round RT-PCR on the TCR CDR3 using the HTBI primer set. TCRdb re-called the multiplex PCR reads with MiXCR, one entry per CDR3 protein. Of hundreds of thousands of distinct CDR3 sequences in the sample, more than 20% were seen once. The CDR3 extends over 16 amino acids. Trimming removed 4 bases at V and 4 bases at J, with 17 bases between. Germline CDR1 is MNHNS and CDR2 is SASEGT. This clonotype was seen only a few times. Its antigen remains unknown. The sample taken for sequencing was blood. This chain connects TRBV6-1 to TRBJ1-5; D possibly corresponds to TRBD1 (5 bases). This TCR was sampled from a man aged 30 to 39 with Graves' ophthalmopathy. CDR3 bases: TGTGCCAGCAGTGTCCAGGGCCGGTTGGCTAATCAGCCCCAGCATTTT. It translates to CASSVQGRLANQPQHF.